This entry concerns a single T cell receptor beta chain. Its antigen is still unknown. Base qualities are missing; no much larger clone stands one base away. This sample is drawn from a study of blood T cell repertoires in COVID-19 (dated by TCRdb to 2020 to 2022). About the study as a whole: Samples from collaborators originated in the United States, Italy and Spain and spanned both the acute and convalescent phases of COVID-19. The prospective study material was composed of cDNA or gDNA derived from T cells, B-cell-depleted T cells, or PBMCs. Deeply sampled blood TCRbeta repertoires from subjects exposed to, actively infected with, or recovered from COVID-19 were included in the dataset. The repertoires were released in a freely available public database intended as a resource for research on the immune response to SARS-CoV-2. The samples were drawn from two sources: the first 160 participants of the ongoing ImmuneRACE study, and approximately 1,300 subjects contributed by 6 global collaborators. Nearly every sample came with metadata listing a de-identified subject ID, COVID-19 status, age in years and sex. HLA class I and class II types, where available, came from metadata supplied by the sample provider rather than from assay-based typing. General findings and caveats noted by the study authors: The amount of clinical and demographic metadata varied by source and participant and was provided uncurated.

Unmatched junction bases come to 3, with V trimmed by 3 bases and J by 2 bases. CDR1 and CDR2, looked up from the germline V gene, are SNHLY and FYNNEI. Including the terminal cysteine and phenylalanine, the CDR3 comprises 14 residues. Of all the DNA, just the CDR3 is kept, 42 bases in frame from base 1. The collaborating institutions used their own protocols to collect whole blood in K2EDTA tubes. For TCRbeta analysis, collaborators shipped samples as frozen whole blood, isolated PBMCs, or DNA extracted from either of those sample types. TCRbeta CDR3 regions were amplified from genomic DNA using the immunoSEQ Assay, a bias-controlled multiplex PCR. On the study's bioinformatics: Within the assay, amplification of reference gene primers was used to estimate how many nucleated cells each sample contained. To quantify the absolute abundance of each unique TCRbeta CDR3 rearrangement, sequence reads were collapsed and filtered. Productive Simpson clonality was computed per sample as the square root of Simpson's diversity index over productive rearrangements. TCRdb limited this immuneACCESS table to in-frame rearrangements with V and J called. A share of clones is missing; checked studies link under half to unresolved V genes, and the rest is unexplained. V, J and clone size are those of that table, while D and trimming were read from the DNA. This sample comprises about 51,000 clones, about nine tenths of them detected only once. The top ten hold under 8.5% of the sample.

The source of this sequence is a man aged 45-65 years with active COVID-19. Sequencing was performed on peripheral blood. The chain uses TRBV2 and TRBJ2-7, with 8 bases aligning to TRBD1. The CDR3 region has the sequence CASSDRTGPYEQYF. In nucleotides, the sequence is TGTGCCAGCAGTGACCGGACAGGGCCCTACGAGCAGTACTTC.